This is a list of T cell receptor beta chains from one sample in a study of blood T cell repertoires in COVID-19. Only in-frame clones appear in the TCRdb table, and some are missing; sequencing was by immunoSEQ multiplex PCR. The sample carries about 76,000 clones, approximately 85% recorded once. Sequenced sample: peripheral blood. The receptors stem from a man between 60 and 75 years old with COVID-19, enrolled during active disease. Both conserved end residues are part of each CDR3. Fields, in order: V gene, D gene, clone size, J gene, CDR3 protein, CDR3 DNA. A D gene is named only where the DNA matches it firmly. Expanded clones are given a class, and other clones once, few, many or no size at all.

v_call: TRBV19; d_call: TRBD1; clone_size: NA; j_call: TRBJ1-3; cdr3_aa: CASSRTGGNGNTIYF; cdr3_nt: TGTGCCAGTAGTAGGACAGGGGGGAACGGAAACACCATATATTTT
v_call: TRBV7-9; d_call: NA; clone_size: NA; j_call: TRBJ1-2; cdr3_aa: CASSFYPEALSYGYTF; cdr3_nt: TGTGCCAGCAGCTTTTACCCGGAGGCGCTCAGCTATGGCTACACCTTC
v_call: TRBV7-9; d_call: NA; clone_size: NA; j_call: TRBJ1-4; cdr3_aa: CASTLVGGGEEKLFF; cdr3_nt: TGTGCCAGCACCCTCGTAGGTGGGGGCGAGGAAAAACTGTTTTTT
v_call: TRBV5-1; d_call: TRBD1; clone_size: few; j_call: TRBJ1-1; cdr3_aa: CASSGGQKNTEAFF; cdr3_nt: TGCGCCAGCAGCGGGGGACAGAAGAACACTGAAGCTTTCTTT
v_call: TRBV11-3; d_call: NA; clone_size: NA; j_call: TRBJ2-1; cdr3_aa: CASSRIRDTDEQFF; cdr3_nt: TGTGCCAGCAGCCGAATCCGGGACACAGATGAGCAGTTCTTC
v_call: TRBV7-9; d_call: NA; clone_size: once; j_call: TRBJ1-1; cdr3_aa: CASSLEGGLAGTEAFF; cdr3_nt: TGTGCCAGCAGCTTAGAGGGGGGTTTAGCGGGCACTGAAGCTTTCTTT
v_call: TRBV7-2; d_call: TRBD2; clone_size: NA; j_call: TRBJ2-5; cdr3_aa: CASSPLAGSETQYF; cdr3_nt: TGTGCCAGCAGCCCCCTAGCGGGTTCAGAGACCCAGTACTTC
v_call: TRBV19; d_call: TRBD1; clone_size: NA; j_call: TRBJ2-2; cdr3_aa: CASSLHGTGNPITGELFF; cdr3_nt: TGTGCCAGTAGTTTACATGGGACAGGGAACCCCATCACCGGGGAGCTGTTTTTT
v_call: TRBV6-4; d_call: NA; clone_size: NA; j_call: TRBJ1-1; cdr3_aa: CASSRTLNTEAFF; cdr3_nt: TGTGCCAGCAGTAGGACACTGAACACTGAAGCTTTCTTT
v_call: TRBV7-9; d_call: NA; clone_size: medium-sized; j_call: TRBJ2-7; cdr3_aa: CASSLGGSEQYF; cdr3_nt: TGTGCCAGCAGCTTGGGAGGCAGCGAGCAGTACTTC
v_call: TRBV11-2; d_call: NA; clone_size: NA; j_call: TRBJ2-7; cdr3_aa: CASSLLVGVYEQYF; cdr3_nt: TGTGCCAGCAGCTTATTGGTAGGAGTCTACGAGCAGTACTTC
v_call: TRBV12-5; d_call: TRBD2; clone_size: NA; j_call: TRBJ2-3; cdr3_aa: CASGSGQGWGGTQYF; cdr3_nt: TGTGCTAGTGGTTCCGGACAAGGGTGGGGGGGTACGCAGTATTTT
v_call: TRBV6-4; d_call: TRBD2; clone_size: NA; j_call: TRBJ2-2; cdr3_aa: CASKAGPNTGELFF; cdr3_nt: TGTGCCAGCAAAGCGGGACCTAACACCGGGGAGCTGTTTTTT
v_call: TRBV18; d_call: NA; clone_size: NA; j_call: TRBJ2-5; cdr3_aa: CASSPGTPSRLAETQYF; cdr3_nt: TGTGCCAGCTCACCGGGAACCCCCTCGCGGCTAGCGGAGACCCAGTACTTC
v_call: TRBV5-4; d_call: TRBD1; clone_size: NA; j_call: TRBJ2-7; cdr3_aa: CASSLGGQRSSYEQYF; cdr3_nt: TGTGCCAGCAGCTTGGGGGGACAGCGGAGCTCCTACGAGCAGTACTTC
v_call: TRBV9; d_call: TRBD2; clone_size: NA; j_call: TRBJ2-7; cdr3_aa: CASSVLAGETYEQYF; cdr3_nt: TGTGCCAGCAGCGTATTAGCGGGGGAGACCTACGAGCAGTACTTC
v_call: TRBV6-5; d_call: NA; clone_size: NA; j_call: TRBJ1-6; cdr3_aa: CASSYDRNSPLHF; cdr3_nt: TGTGCCAGCAGTTACGACAGAAACTCACCCCTCCACTTT
v_call: TRBV1; d_call: NA; clone_size: once; j_call: TRBJ2-1; cdr3_aa: CTSSHEYPRVVAGPYGREQFF; cdr3_nt: TGCACCAGCAGCCATGAATACCCTCGGGTGGTAGCGGGGCCTTATGGGAGAGAGCAGTTCTTC
v_call: TRBV7-9; d_call: NA; clone_size: once; j_call: TRBJ1-6; cdr3_aa: CASSLGSGANSPLHF; cdr3_nt: TGTGCCAGCAGCTTGGGAAGCGGTGCGAATTCACCCCTCCACTTT
v_call: TRBV5-5; d_call: TRBD2; clone_size: NA; j_call: TRBJ2-7; cdr3_aa: CASSSHTGLAGGYYEQYF; cdr3_nt: TGTGCCAGCAGCTCCCACACCGGACTAGCGGGGGGCTACTACGAGCAGTACTTC
v_call: TRBV11-2; d_call: TRBD1; clone_size: NA; j_call: TRBJ2-3; cdr3_aa: CASSPTGFTDTQYF; cdr3_nt: TGTGCCAGCAGCCCGACAGGGTTCACAGATACGCAGTATTTT
v_call: TRBV10-1; d_call: TRBD2; clone_size: NA; j_call: TRBJ2-1; cdr3_aa: CASSISGTSGYNEQFF; cdr3_nt: TGCGCCAGCAGTATTTCCGGGACTAGCGGGTACAATGAGCAGTTCTTC
v_call: TRBV27; d_call: TRBD2; clone_size: NA; j_call: TRBJ2-3; cdr3_aa: CASSPRLAGGPDTQYF; cdr3_nt: TGTGCCAGCAGTCCCAGACTAGCGGGAGGCCCAGATACGCAGTATTTT
v_call: TRBV7-6; d_call: NA; clone_size: few; j_call: TRBJ1-5; cdr3_aa: CASSRGGSQYSNQPQHF; cdr3_nt: TGTGCCAGCAGCCGGGGGGGGAGCCAATATAGCAATCAGCCCCAGCATTTT
v_call: TRBV19; d_call: NA; clone_size: NA; j_call: TRBJ2-1; cdr3_aa: CATQRETGHEQFF; cdr3_nt: TGTGCCACTCAGCGGGAAACAGGGCATGAGCAGTTCTTC
v_call: TRBV19; d_call: NA; clone_size: NA; j_call: TRBJ1-2; cdr3_aa: CASSQTGKSGYTF; cdr3_nt: TGTGCCAGTAGCCAAACAGGGAAAAGTGGCTACACCTTC
v_call: TRBV10-3; d_call: TRBD2; clone_size: NA; j_call: TRBJ2-7; cdr3_aa: CAISGTGTSGYEQYF; cdr3_nt: TGTGCCATCAGCGGGACCGGGACTAGCGGCTACGAGCAGTACTTC
v_call: TRBV2; d_call: NA; clone_size: NA; j_call: TRBJ2-7; cdr3_aa: CTSWNGAGYEQYF; cdr3_nt: TGTACCAGCTGGAATGGGGCAGGGTACGAGCAGTACTTC
v_call: TRBV28; d_call: TRBD1; clone_size: NA; j_call: TRBJ1-3; cdr3_aa: CASRGRGVSGNTIYF; cdr3_nt: TGTGCCAGCAGGGGCAGGGGGGTCTCTGGAAACACCATATATTTT
v_call: TRBV7-2; d_call: TRBD2; clone_size: NA; j_call: TRBJ2-5; cdr3_aa: CASSLAGGALETQYF; cdr3_nt: TGTGCCAGCAGCTTAGCCGGGGGGGCCTTAGAGACCCAGTACTTC
v_call: TRBV28; d_call: NA; clone_size: few; j_call: TRBJ1-2; cdr3_aa: CASSLSGANYGYTF; cdr3_nt: TGTGCCAGCAGTTTGAGTGGAGCTAACTATGGCTACACCTTC
v_call: TRBV28; d_call: TRBD1; clone_size: NA; j_call: TRBJ1-1; cdr3_aa: CASTGTVNTEAFF; cdr3_nt: TGTGCCAGCACCGGGACAGTGAACACTGAAGCTTTCTTT
v_call: TRBV19; d_call: NA; clone_size: NA; j_call: TRBJ1-1; cdr3_aa: CASSIGFFRRRNTEAFF; cdr3_nt: TGTGCCAGTAGTATAGGGTTTTTTCGACGGAGGAACACTGAAGCTTTCTTT
v_call: TRBV29-1; d_call: TRBD2; clone_size: NA; j_call: TRBJ2-1; cdr3_aa: CSVEGGLYYNEQFF; cdr3_nt: TGCAGCGTTGAGGGGGGGTTGTACTACAATGAGCAGTTCTTC
v_call: TRBV3-1/TRBV3-2; d_call: NA; clone_size: NA; j_call: TRBJ2-1; cdr3_aa: CASSQDLSYNEQFF; cdr3_nt: TGTGCCAGCAGCCAAGATCTGAGTTACAATGAGCAGTTCTTC
v_call: TRBV14; d_call: NA; clone_size: NA; j_call: TRBJ2-3; cdr3_aa: CASSRADTQYF; cdr3_nt: TGTGCCAGCAGCCGAGCCGATACGCAGTATTTT
v_call: TRBV2; d_call: NA; clone_size: NA; j_call: TRBJ1-2; cdr3_aa: CASNLGGGNYGYTF; cdr3_nt: TGTGCCAGCAACCTCGGGGGGGGGAACTATGGCTACACCTTC
v_call: TRBV30; d_call: NA; clone_size: NA; j_call: TRBJ2-5; cdr3_aa: CAWSVQYTQYF; cdr3_nt: TGTGCCTGGAGTGTACAGTACACCCAGTACTTC
v_call: TRBV5-1; d_call: TRBD1; clone_size: NA; j_call: TRBJ2-7; cdr3_aa: CASSFRTGQGEQYF; cdr3_nt: TGCGCCAGCAGCTTTCGGACAGGGCAAGGGGAGCAGTACTTC
v_call: TRBV30; d_call: NA; clone_size: NA; j_call: TRBJ1-1; cdr3_aa: CASAGLNTEAFF; cdr3_nt: TGTGCATCGGCGGGGTTGAACACTGAAGCTTTCTTT
v_call: TRBV7-9; d_call: NA; clone_size: NA; j_call: TRBJ2-7; cdr3_aa: CASSGRRGGPYEQYF; cdr3_nt: TGTGCCAGCAGCGGCAGAAGGGGGGGGCCCTACGAGCAGTACTTC
v_call: TRBV7-7; d_call: TRBD1; clone_size: NA; j_call: TRBJ2-5; cdr3_aa: CASSSGGASGETQYF; cdr3_nt: TGTGCCAGCAGTTCAGGGGGCGCCTCGGGGGAGACCCAGTACTTC
v_call: TRBV6-2/TRBV6-3; d_call: NA; clone_size: NA; j_call: TRBJ1-4; cdr3_aa: CASSSEGATNEKLFF; cdr3_nt: TGTGCCAGCAGCTCCGAGGGGGCAACTAATGAAAAACTGTTTTTT
v_call: TRBV10-3; d_call: NA; clone_size: NA; j_call: TRBJ1-1; cdr3_aa: CAISDTYTEAFF; cdr3_nt: TGTGCCATCAGTGACACTTACACTGAAGCTTTCTTT
v_call: TRBV19; d_call: NA; clone_size: NA; j_call: TRBJ1-1; cdr3_aa: CASSRSRDLNTEAFF; cdr3_nt: TGTGCCAGTAGTCGGAGTCGGGATTTGAACACTGAAGCTTTCTTT
v_call: TRBV19; d_call: TRBD2; clone_size: NA; j_call: TRBJ2-1; cdr3_aa: CASTQGLAGVGEQFF; cdr3_nt: TGTGCCAGTACCCAGGGACTAGCGGGAGTAGGTGAGCAGTTCTTC
v_call: TRBV5-1; d_call: NA; clone_size: NA; j_call: TRBJ2-7; cdr3_aa: CASTEGAGTYEQYF; cdr3_nt: TGCGCCAGCACAGAGGGGGCGGGAACCTACGAGCAGTACTTC
v_call: TRBV2; d_call: TRBD1; clone_size: NA; j_call: TRBJ2-7; cdr3_aa: CASRDRGGSYEQYF; cdr3_nt: TGTGCCAGCAGGGACAGGGGAGGATCCTACGAGCAGTACTTC